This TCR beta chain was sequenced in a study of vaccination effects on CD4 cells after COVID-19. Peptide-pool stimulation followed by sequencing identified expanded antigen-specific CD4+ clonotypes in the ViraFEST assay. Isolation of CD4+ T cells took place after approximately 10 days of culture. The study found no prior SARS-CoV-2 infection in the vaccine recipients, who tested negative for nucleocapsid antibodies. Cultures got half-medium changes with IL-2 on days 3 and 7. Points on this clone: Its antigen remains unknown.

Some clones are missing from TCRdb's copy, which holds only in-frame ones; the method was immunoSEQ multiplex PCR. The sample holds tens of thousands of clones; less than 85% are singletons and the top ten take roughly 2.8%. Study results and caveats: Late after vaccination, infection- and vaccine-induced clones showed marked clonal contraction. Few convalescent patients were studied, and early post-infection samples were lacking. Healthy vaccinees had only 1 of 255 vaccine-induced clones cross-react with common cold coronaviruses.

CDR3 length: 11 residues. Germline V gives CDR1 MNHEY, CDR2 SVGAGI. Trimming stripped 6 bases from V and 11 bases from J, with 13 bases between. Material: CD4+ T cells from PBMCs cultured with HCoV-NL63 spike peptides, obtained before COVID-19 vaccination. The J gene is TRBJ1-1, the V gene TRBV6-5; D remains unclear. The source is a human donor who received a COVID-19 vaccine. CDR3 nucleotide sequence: TGTGCCAGCAGGACACAGTCGGCCGCTTTCTTT. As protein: CASRTQSAAFF.